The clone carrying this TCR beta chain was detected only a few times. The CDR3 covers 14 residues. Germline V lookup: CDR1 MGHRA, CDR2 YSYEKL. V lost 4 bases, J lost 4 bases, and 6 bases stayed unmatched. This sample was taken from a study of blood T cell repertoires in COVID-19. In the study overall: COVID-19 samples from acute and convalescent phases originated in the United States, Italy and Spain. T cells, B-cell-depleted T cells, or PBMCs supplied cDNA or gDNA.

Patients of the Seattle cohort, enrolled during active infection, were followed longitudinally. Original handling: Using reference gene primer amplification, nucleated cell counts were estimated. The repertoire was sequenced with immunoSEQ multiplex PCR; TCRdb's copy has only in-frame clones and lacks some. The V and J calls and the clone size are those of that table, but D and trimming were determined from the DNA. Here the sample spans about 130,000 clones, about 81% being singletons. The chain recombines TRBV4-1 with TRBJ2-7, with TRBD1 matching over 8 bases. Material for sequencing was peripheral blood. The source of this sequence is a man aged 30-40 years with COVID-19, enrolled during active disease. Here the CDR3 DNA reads TGCGCCAGCAGCCCAGGACAGGGATTTTACGAGCAGTACTTC. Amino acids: CASSPGQGFYEQYF.